This paragraph reports one T cell receptor (beta chain). This sample was included in a study of cytomegalovirus exposure and HLA in healthy donors. A multiplex PCR was run with 60 Vbeta primers and 13 Jbeta primers. Only in-frame clones appear in the TCRdb table, and some are missing; sequencing was by immunoSEQ multiplex PCR. The sample has about 140,000 clones, about four fifths seen once. Sequencing was performed on PBMCs. This TCR came from a male donor in good health and CMV-seronegative.

The chain's CDR3 is CASSGGSGTGHHRRAYEQYF. The CDR3 DNA is TGTGCCAGCAGTGGGGGGTCCGGGACAGGCCATCATCGGCGGGCCTACGAGCAGTACTTC. The chain recombines TRBV2 with TRBJ2-7, with 8 bases matching TRBD1. This CDR3 has 20 amino acids. Germline CDR1 is SNHLY and CDR2 is FYNNEI. V lost 4 bases to trimming and J lost 2 bases; unmatched junction nucleotides: 22. The variable domain in full, completed from reference TRBV2 and TRBJ2-7, reads EPEVTQTPSHQVTQMGQEVILRCVPISNHLYFYWYRQILGQKVEFLVSFYNNEISEKSEIFDDQFSVERPDGSNFTLKIRSTKLEDSAMYFCASSGGSGTGHHRRAYEQYFGPGTRLTVT.